A selection of T cell receptor beta chains follows, all from one sample in a study of shared clonotypes between healthy human individuals. Profiling relied on immunoSEQ multiplex PCR, and the TCRdb table lists in-frame clones only, not all of them. The repertoire consists of roughly 590,000 clones, with 95% to 96% occurring once and the leading ten covering 0.095% to 0.12%. Material for sequencing was naive CD8+ T cells sorted from blood. All receptors derive from a woman in her twenties or thirties in good health. Both conserved end residues are part of each CDR3. A D gene is named only where the DNA matches it firmly. Not every row has a clone size; where given, it reads once, few, many or a size class.

>.|TRBJ2-2|.|TRBV29-1
CSVGQDTGELFF
TGCAGCGTTGGACAGGACACCGGGGAGCTGTTTTTT
>.|TRBJ2-7|.|TRBV5-4
CASSLQAEQYF
TGTGCCAGCAGCTTGCAAGCCGAGCAGTACTTC
>.|TRBJ1-1|TRBD1|TRBV19
CASSLLTGGTEAFF
TGTGCCAGTAGTCTTTTGACAGGGGGCACTGAAGCTTTCTTT
>.|TRBJ2-1|TRBD2|TRBV7-8
CASSRRAGEAYNEQFF
TGTGCCAGCAGCCGGAGAGCGGGAGAGGCCTACAATGAGCAGTTCTTC
>.|TRBJ1-1|.|TRBV7-8
CASRGGRGEEAFF
TGTGCCAGCAGAGGGGGGCGAGGGGAGGAAGCTTTCTTT
>.|TRBJ2-7|TRBD1|TRBV4-1
CASSSGTGVDEQYF
TGCGCCAGCAGCTCCGGGACAGGAGTCGACGAGCAGTACTTC
>.|TRBJ1-4|.|TRBV28
CATLPPSDSLREKLFF
TGTGCCACCCTCCCCCCGTCCGACAGTCTTCGGGAAAAACTGTTTTTT
>once|TRBJ2-7|.|TRBV7-8
CASSFLRSSYEQYF
TGTGCCAGCAGCTTTCTCCGTAGCTCCTACGAGCAGTACTTC
>.|TRBJ1-1|TRBD1|TRBV9
CASTRTGTNTEAFF
TGTGCCAGCACGCGGACAGGCACGAACACTGAAGCTTTCTTT
>.|TRBJ2-7|.|TRBV4-1
CASSQGAGTYEQYF
TGCGCCAGCAGCCAAGGGGCAGGGACGTACGAGCAGTACTTC
>.|TRBJ1-1|.|TRBV4-1
CASSQDFTVNTEAFF
TGCGCCAGCAGCCAAGATTTCACGGTGAACACTGAAGCTTTCTTT
>.|TRBJ2-1|.|TRBV6-5
CASSYGPNEQFF
TGTGCCAGCAGTTACGGGCCGAATGAGCAGTTCTTC
>.|TRBJ2-2|TRBD2|TRBV27
CASSLGLATGELFF
TGTGCCAGCAGTTTGGGACTAGCGACCGGGGAGCTGTTTTTT
>.|TRBJ2-7|TRBD2|TRBV4-2
CASSQGLAGPTYEQYF
TGTGCCAGCAGCCAAGGGCTAGCGGGGCCAACCTACGAGCAGTACTTC
>.|TRBJ2-7|.|TRBV7-9
CASSGTEESYEQYF
TGTGCCAGCAGCGGGACGGAAGAATCCTACGAGCAGTACTTC
>.|TRBJ2-5|TRBD1|TRBV9
CASSGRDSQETQYF
TGTGCCAGCAGCGGAAGGGACAGCCAAGAGACCCAGTACTTC
>.|TRBJ1-4|TRBD1|TRBV15
CATSIRDRAKEKLFF
TGTGCCACCAGCATAAGGGACAGGGCGAAAGAAAAACTGTTTTTT
>.|TRBJ2-7|.|TRBV6-5
CASSYSTGEASYEQYF
TGTGCCAGCAGTTACTCGACGGGGGAGGCTTCGTACGAGCAGTACTTC
>.|TRBJ2-1|.|TRBV19
CASSIDGEINEQFF
TGTGCCAGTAGTATAGATGGGGAAATCAATGAGCAGTTCTTC
>.|TRBJ2-7|TRBD1|TRBV27
CASSIGTGWYEQYF
TGTGCCAGCAGTATCGGGACAGGGTGGTACGAGCAGTACTTC
>once|TRBJ1-1|TRBD1|TRBV29-1
CSVLTGTDWRAFF
TGCAGCGTCTTAACCGGGACAGACTGGCGGGCTTTCTTT
>.|TRBJ2-1|.|TRBV11-1
CASSLGVRGYNEQFF
TGTGCCAGCAGCTTAGGTGTGCGGGGATACAATGAGCAGTTCTTC
>.|TRBJ2-7|TRBD2|TRBV4-1
CASSQFNSPMTSGENEQYF
TGCGCCAGCAGCCAATTTAACTCCCCCATGACTAGCGGAGAAAACGAGCAGTACTTC
>.|TRBJ1-2|.|TRBV9
CASSPVRGYTF
TGTGCCAGCAGCCCGGTGAGGGGCTACACCTTC
>.|TRBJ2-7|.|TRBV9
CASSVAGNNYEQYF
TGTGCCAGCAGCGTAGCGGGAAACAACTACGAGCAGTACTTC
>.|TRBJ1-2|.|TRBV27
CASSFGQNYGYTF
TGTGCCAGCAGTTTCGGACAGAACTATGGCTACACCTTC
>.|TRBJ2-7|.|TRBV6-6
CASSYQGYEQYF
TGTGCCAGCAGTTACCAAGGTTACGAGCAGTACTTC
>.|TRBJ2-1|.|TRBV10-1
CASSATGPRPTYNEQFF
TGCGCCAGCAGTGCCACGGGGCCGCGGCCCACCTACAATGAGCAGTTCTTC
>.|TRBJ2-1|TRBD2|TRBV7-9
CASSLVGASGSSYNEQFF
TGTGCCAGCAGCTTGGTGGGAGCTAGCGGGAGCTCCTACAATGAGCAGTTCTTC
>once|TRBJ2-7|.|TRBV29-1
CSVGTGVGYEQYF
TGCAGCGTTGGCACGGGGGTGGGCTACGAGCAGTACTTC
>.|TRBJ2-7|.|TRBV2
CASLDSSSYEQYF
TGTGCCAGCCTTGACTCTAGCTCCTACGAGCAGTACTTC
>.|TRBJ2-3|.|TRBV9
CASSVGGTDTQYF
TGTGCCAGCAGCGTAGGGGGAACAGATACGCAGTATTTT
>.|TRBJ1-1|.|TRBV4-1
CASSQVGENTEAFF
TGCGCCAGCAGCCAAGTAGGTGAGAACACTGAAGCTTTCTTT
>.|TRBJ1-4|.|TRBV19
CASSMGPPLGVNEKLFF
TGTGCCAGTAGTATGGGTCCCCCTCTGGGGGTTAATGAAAAACTGTTTTTT
>.|TRBJ2-3|.|TRBV28
CASSLERTQYF
TGTGCCAGCAGTTTGGAGCGTACGCAGTATTTT
>.|TRBJ2-7|.|TRBV14
CASSQSGAGFYEQYF
TGTGCCAGCAGCCAATCGGGAGCGGGTTTCTACGAGCAGTACTTC
>.|TRBJ2-1|TRBD2|TRBV9
CASTPTGSLAGEYNEQFF
TGTGCCAGCACCCCTACAGGCAGCCTAGCGGGAGAGTACAATGAGCAGTTCTTC
>.|TRBJ1-3|.|TRBV9
CASSVGLISGNTIYF
TGTGCCAGCAGCGTAGGTTTGATCTCTGGAAACACCATATATTTT
>.|TRBJ1-1|TRBD1|TRBV29-1
CSVRQGPEAFF
TGCAGCGTCCGACAGGGACCTGAAGCTTTCTTT
>.|TRBJ2-7|TRBD2|TRBV10-1
CASSVTGLAREQYF
TGCGCCAGCAGTGTTACGGGACTAGCGCGCGAGCAGTACTTC
>.|TRBJ2-7|TRBD1|TRBV6-1
CASSGTGGEEQYF
TGTGCCAGTTCCGGGACAGGGGGGGAGGAGCAGTACTTC
>.|TRBJ1-4|.|TRBV7-9
CASSGYKRSPTNEKLFF
TGTGCCAGCAGCGGGTACAAGCGATCACCAACTAATGAAAAACTGTTTTTT
>.|TRBJ2-5|TRBD2|TRBV5-1
CASSLTRERQETQYF
TGCGCCAGCAGCTTGACGCGGGAGAGGCAAGAGACCCAGTACTTC
>.|TRBJ1-1|.|TRBV27
CASGFILETEAFF
TGTGCCAGCGGATTCATACTGGAGACTGAAGCTTTCTTT
>.|TRBJ2-1|TRBD2|TRBV19
CASSPWVAGNNEQFF
TGTGCCAGTAGCCCCTGGGTAGCGGGTAACAATGAGCAGTTCTTC
>.|TRBJ2-7|TRBD1|TRBV2
CASSVTTGENSYEQYF
TGTGCCAGCAGTGTTACGACAGGGGAAAATTCCTACGAGCAGTACTTC
>.|TRBJ2-7|.|TRBV6-6
CASSTDLESLRHEQYF
TGTGCCAGCAGTACTGACTTGGAGTCCCTTCGCCACGAGCAGTACTTC
>.|TRBJ1-5|.|TRBV6-1
CASSERQREAYSNQPQHF
TGTGCCAGCAGTGAAAGACAGCGCGAAGCATATAGCAATCAGCCCCAGCATTTT
>.|TRBJ2-7|TRBD1|TRBV9
CASSKGQGTDEQYF
TGTGCCAGCAGCAAGGGACAGGGAACAGACGAGCAGTACTTC
>.|TRBJ1-2|TRBD1|TRBV6-1
CASSEARTGFGYTF
TGTGCCAGCAGTGAAGCTAGGACAGGGTTTGGCTACACCTTC
>.|TRBJ1-2|TRBD1|TRBV27
CASSLSTGYKAGYTF
TGTGCCAGCAGTTTGTCGACAGGGTACAAGGCCGGCTACACCTTC
>.|TRBJ2-1|.|TRBV5-1
CASSLELLSYNEQFF
TGCGCCAGCAGCTTGGAACTACTTTCCTACAATGAGCAGTTCTTC
>once|TRBJ2-1|TRBD1|TRBV11-3
CASSNDRGSSWNEQFF
TGTGCCAGCAGCAACGACAGGGGTTCATCGTGGAATGAGCAGTTCTTC
>.|TRBJ1-2|.|TRBV11-2
CASSLDPMGLGYGYTF
TGTGCCAGCAGCTTAGATCCTATGGGGCTGGGCTATGGCTACACCTTC
>once|TRBJ2-7|TRBD2|TRBV5-4
CASSPTSGGPGQYF
TGTGCCAGCAGCCCGACTAGCGGGGGGCCGGGGCAGTACTTC